Included here is one T cell receptor (beta chain) sequence, with context. This sample is part of a study of blood T cell repertoires in COVID-19. About the study: Collection of acute and convalescent COVID-19 samples took place in the United States, Italy and Spain.

Here immunoSEQ multiplex PCR was the method, and the copy in TCRdb shows in-frame clones only, minus some. This table holds around 270,000 clones, roughly 86% found once. CDR3 size: 13 residues. V dropped 3 bases and J dropped 3 bases, with 9 bases sitting between them. Germline values: CDR1 MNHEY, CDR2 SMNVEV (reference sequence). This TCR was sampled from a middle-aged man who had recovered from COVID-19. The specimen was peripheral blood. The chain is built from TRBV27 and TRBJ2-7, with no clear D. The CDR3 spells CASSFRVDYEQYF. The DNA for the CDR3 is TGTGCCAGCAGTTTCCGGGTCGACTACGAGCAGTACTTC.